The 20 T cell receptor beta chains in this list originate from one sample, sequenced in a study of human T cells and chemical hapten exposure. Time point: patch test 2, 6 weeks after DPC sensitization. Treatment defined: therapeutic diphenylcyclopropenone sensitization with weekly scalp DPC. MiXCR, run by TCRdb on the RACE reads, gives a single entry per CDR3 protein. Here the sample spans under 450,000 distinct CDR3 sequences, nearly 6.5% being singletons. The starting material was whole blood, obtained in connection with sensitization to the hapten diphenylcyclopropenone (DPC). These receptors were obtained from a woman in her late teens or twenties with alopecia areata. Some clones in this sample may be carry-over from other donors' samples.

The chain carries TRBV6-6 and TRBJ1-5; D possibly corresponds to TRBD1 (5 bases). The germline V gene has CDR1 MNHNY and CDR2 SVGAGI (reference sequence). The germline V and J ends were trimmed by 5 bases and 10 bases, with 12 bases remaining between them. The CDR3 totals 12 residues. Written as DNA, the CDR3 is TGTGCCAGCAGTGTACACAGGTCCCCCCAGCATTTT. Protein sequence: CASSVHRSPQHF.

This clonotype was recorded many times. This rearrangement joins TRBV27 to TRBJ2-3; no reliable D call. CDR1 and CDR2 (germline): MNHEY, SMNVEV (reference sequence). V was cut by 5 bases and J by 2 bases, with 14 bases left in between. This CDR3 is built from 15 residues. The DNA for the CDR3 is TGTGCCAGCAGTCCAAGAGCGTTATCCACAGATACGCAGTATTTT. Amino acid sequence: CASSPRALSTDTQYF.

The chain has TRBV5-1 and TRBJ2-2; D ambiguous. V lost 1 base and J 4 bases, leaving 11 bases between the germline ends. The V gene's germline CDR1 is SGHRS and CDR2 YFSETQ. The CDR3 loop spans 15 amino acids. The CDR3, as DNA: TGCGCCAGCAGCTTGTCGGCTACGGTCACCGGGGAGCTGTTTTTT. Its protein product is CASSLSATVTGELFF.

In this sample, this clonotype turned up many times. This CDR3 is CASSFSTGASGNTIYF. Written as DNA, the CDR3 is TGTGCCAGCAGCTTTAGCACAGGTGCCTCTGGAAACACCATATATTTT. This sequence joins TRBV7-2 and TRBJ1-3, with D perhaps TRBD1 (5 bases). This CDR3 has 16 residues. CDR1 is SGHTA and CDR2 is FQGNSA in the germline V gene. V was shortened by 3 bases and J by 0 bases, with 12 bases between the two germline ends.

This chain links TRBV12-3 or TRBV12-4 with TRBJ2-1, with D possibly matching TRBD2 (5 bases). Trimming took off 4 bases at V and 2 bases at J, with 12 bases between the two ends. The CDR3 totals 15 residues. CDR3 coding DNA: TGTGCCAGCAGTTCTCTAACGGGGACCTACAATGAGCAGTTCTTC. Its translation: CASSSLTGTYNEQFF.

This clonotype was seen a few times. The gene calls are TRBV5-1 and TRBJ2-1, with 8 bases matching TRBD1. The CDR3 consists of 14 residues. The junction had 9 bases not matched to a gene; V was cut back by 4 bases and J by 9 bases. CDR1 is SGHRS and CDR2 is YFSETQ in the germline V gene. CDR3 sequence: CASSQGQGRSEQFF. CDR3 DNA sequence: TGCGCCAGCAGCCAAGGACAGGGCCGAAGTGAGCAGTTCTTC.

J is TRBJ2-5 and V is TRBV6-2 or TRBV6-3; D is possibly TRBD2 (5 bases). The CDR3 contains 15 residues. Trimming took 5 bases from V and 6 from J, leaving 19 bases between them. Germline CDR1 reads MNHEY; CDR2 reads SVGEGT. This CDR3 is CASSRPEEATKTQYF. Written as DNA, the CDR3 is TGTGCCAGCAGTCGCCCCGAGGAGGCGACGAAGACCCAGTACTTC.

This clonotype was detected a few times. The chain couples TRBV12-3 or TRBV12-4 to TRBJ2-7; TRBD2 agrees at 14 bases. The trim removed 4 bases at V and 7 bases at J, leaving 18 bases unmatched. This CDR3 is 19 amino acids long. CDR3 protein: CASSSRLGLAGDPFGEQYF. The CDR3 region has the DNA TGTGCCAGCAGTTCCCGATTGGGACTAGCGGGGGACCCATTCGGTGAGCAGTACTTC.

This clonotype has ten or more counts. The chain combines TRBV20-1 with TRBJ1-3; D is unclear. CDR1 is DFQATT and CDR2 is SNEGSKA in the germline V gene (reference sequence). Trimming removed 6 bases at V and 0 bases at J, with 9 bases between. CDR3 size: 13 residues. CDR3 region: CSAEVGSGNTIYF. DNA for the CDR3: TGCAGTGCCGAGGTGGGCTCTGGAAACACCATATATTTT.

This clonotype was recorded a few times. This chain uses TRBV6-5 with TRBJ1-5, with 8 bases lining up with TRBD1. Germline CDR1 reads MNHEY; CDR2 reads SVGAGI. The CDR3 is 16 amino acids. The V gene end was trimmed by 6 bases and the J gene end by 2 bases; junction bases not matched to a gene: 9. CDR3: CASSPTGVLGNQPQHF. The CDR3 nucleotides are TGTGCCAGCAGCCCGACAGGGGTATTAGGCAATCAGCCCCAGCATTTT.

This clonotype was seen a few times. V is TRBV5-1 and J is TRBJ2-7; TRBD2 agrees at 10 bases. The V segment lost 1 base and the J segment 7 bases; nucleotides outside the gene matches: 11. Looked up from germline, CDR1 is SGHRS and CDR2 is YFSETQ. The CDR3 is 16 residues long. This CDR3 is CASSLQRAGGPGEQYF. The CDR3 region has the DNA TGCGCCAGCAGCTTGCAGCGAGCGGGGGGGCCTGGAGAGCAGTACTTC.

This clonotype appeared many times. The chain couples TRBV7-2 to TRBJ1-5, with 7 positions matching TRBD1. The CDR3 spans 14 residues. CDR1 is SGHTA and CDR2 is FQGNSA in the germline V gene. J was trimmed by 5 bases and V by 5 bases; bases with no gene match: 6. The CDR3 DNA reads TGTGCCAGCAGCCAGGGGGGAACTCATCAGCCCCAGCATTTT. Translation gives CASSQGGTHQPQHF.

This clonotype was seen only a few times. This chain joins TRBV2 and TRBJ1-5; D call uncertain. Germline V CDR1 and CDR2: SNHLY, FYNNEI. V was clipped by 7 bases and J by 3 bases, with 13 bases between them. The CDR3 contains 14 residues. The CDR3 reads CASIGNPFNQPQHF. CDR3 in DNA: TGTGCCAGCATCGGCAACCCCTTCAATCAGCCCCAGCATTTT.

V is TRBV7-8 and J is TRBJ1-6; 7 bases are a match to TRBD1. Germline CDR1 is SGHVS and CDR2 is FQNEAQ. The CDR3 spans 15 residues. V gave up 5 bases and J gave up 9 bases; unmatched junction bases: 10. The CDR3 is CASSGGSRGSSPLHF. In DNA, the CDR3 is TGTGCCAGCAGCGGGGGGAGCAGGGGGAGTTCACCCCTCCACTTT.

This clonotype was seen many times. The V gene is TRBV6-5, the J gene TRBJ2-1; D is perhaps TRBD1 (6 bases). The V gene's germline CDR1 is MNHEY and CDR2 SVGAGI. The length of the CDR3 is 15 residues. Trimming shortened V by 10 bases and J by 7 bases, and 23 bases separated the two germline ends. The CDR3 region has the DNA TGTGCCACCTCGATTGCAGGGGTTATAATGAATGAGCAGTTCTTC. This codes for CATSIAGVIMNEQFF.

This clonotype has at least ten counts. This chain uses TRBV6-2 or TRBV6-3 with TRBJ1-1; D might be TRBD1 (6 bases). The CDR3 contains 15 residues. The germline gives CDR1 MNHEY, CDR2 SVGEGT. Here the CDR3 reads CAASRGGRAGTEAFF. Written as DNA, the CDR3 is TGTGCGGCATCGCGAGGGGGGCGTGCTGGCACTGAAGCTTTCTTT.

This clonotype was seen repeatedly, ten times or more. The J gene is TRBJ1-1, the V gene TRBV12-3 or TRBV12-4, with a weak D call TRBD1 (6 bases). The V and J ends lost 5 bases and 7 bases respectively, with 11 bases between them. This CDR3 is built from 12 residues. In DNA, the CDR3 is TGTGCCAGCAGTCGGACAGCCTTTGAAGCTTTCTTT. It specifies CASSRTAFEAFF.

This clonotype was recorded many times. The chain joins TRBV2 to TRBJ2-4; D not certain. The CDR3 runs to 13 residues. Deletions cut 7 bases from V and 0 bases from J, with 7 bases between. CDR1 is SNHLY and CDR2 is FYNNEI in the germline V gene. The CDR3 region has the DNA TGTGCCAGCACCACACTAGCCAAAAACATTCAGTACTTC. Translated, it gives CASTTLAKNIQYF.

The chain recombines TRBV29-1 with TRBJ1-1, with 8 positions matching TRBD1. CDR1 SQVTM and CDR2 ANQGSEA come from the germline V gene. Trimming took 7 bases from V and 4 from J; bases not matched to a gene: 26. This CDR3 is built from 19 residues. For the CDR3, the DNA is TGCAGCGCTAACCCCCTGACGTGGGACAGGAATGAGGCGATCACTGAAGCTTTCTTT. Amino acids: CSANPLTWDRNEAITEAFF.

This clonotype was seen a handful of times. The gene calls are TRBV29-1 and TRBJ2-2; no clear D. This CDR3 has 13 amino acids. The V and J ends lost 1 base and 7 bases respectively, with 10 bases between them. The germline gives CDR1 SQVTM, CDR2 ANQGSEA. CDR3 coding DNA: TGCAGCGTTGAAGTCGAATTGGACGGGGAGCTGTTTTTT. As protein: CSVEVELDGELFF.